The clone carrying this TCR beta chain was observed at least ten times. Construction of TCR beta libraries relied on iRepertoire HTBI primers and on Arm-PCR targeting CDR3 regions. One entry per CDR3 protein, called by TCRdb with MiXCR from the multiplex PCR reads. The table has approximately 350,000 distinct CDR3 sequences, roughly 24% seen once. Time point meaning: persistent/refractory GD, antithyroid drugs over 5 years with positive TRAb. Scientists built the TCR library using RNA that was extracted from PBMCs. This specimen belongs to a study of regulatory T cells in long-lasting Graves disease. The TCR comes from a woman in her thirties or forties with Graves disease. Sequenced here: peripheral blood mononuclear cells (PBMCs), sampled when the disease was refractory, from a patient treated with antithyroid drugs.

CDR3 nucleotide sequence: TGTGCCAGCAGCTTATGGGAGTTGGGCTCCTACGAGCAGTACTTC. The encoded protein is CASSLWELGSYEQYF. This chain joins TRBV11-2 and TRBJ2-7; tentative D call: TRBD2 (5 bases). Deletions cut 2 bases from V and 0 bases from J, with 11 bases between. This CDR3 spans 15 amino acids. Germline V gene sequence: CDR1 SGHAT, CDR2 FQNNGV.